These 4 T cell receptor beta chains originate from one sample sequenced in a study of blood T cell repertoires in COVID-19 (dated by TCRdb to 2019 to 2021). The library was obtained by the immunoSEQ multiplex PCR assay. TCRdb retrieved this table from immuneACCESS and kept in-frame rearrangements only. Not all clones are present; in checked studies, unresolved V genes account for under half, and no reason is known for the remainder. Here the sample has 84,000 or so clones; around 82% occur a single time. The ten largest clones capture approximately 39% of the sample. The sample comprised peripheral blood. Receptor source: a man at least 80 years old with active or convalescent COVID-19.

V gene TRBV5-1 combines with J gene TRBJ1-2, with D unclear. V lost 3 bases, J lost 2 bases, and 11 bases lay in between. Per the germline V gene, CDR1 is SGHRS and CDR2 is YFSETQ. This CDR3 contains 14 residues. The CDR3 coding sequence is TGCGCCAGCAGCTCTACAGACCCCAACTATGGCTACACCTTC. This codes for CASSSTDPNYGYTF.

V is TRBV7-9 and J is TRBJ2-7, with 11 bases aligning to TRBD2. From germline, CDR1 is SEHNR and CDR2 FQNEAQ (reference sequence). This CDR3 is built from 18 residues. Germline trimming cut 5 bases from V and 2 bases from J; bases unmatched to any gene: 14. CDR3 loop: CASSPLPPSGRFPYEQYF. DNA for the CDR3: TGTGCCAGCAGCCCTCTCCCGCCTAGCGGGAGGTTCCCCTACGAGCAGTACTTC.

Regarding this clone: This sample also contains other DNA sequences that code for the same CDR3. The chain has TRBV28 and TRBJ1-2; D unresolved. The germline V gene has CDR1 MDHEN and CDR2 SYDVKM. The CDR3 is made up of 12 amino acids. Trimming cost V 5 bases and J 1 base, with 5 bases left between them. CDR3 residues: CASSLRNYGYTF. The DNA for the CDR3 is TGTGCCAGCAGTCTACGTAACTATGGCTACACCTTC.

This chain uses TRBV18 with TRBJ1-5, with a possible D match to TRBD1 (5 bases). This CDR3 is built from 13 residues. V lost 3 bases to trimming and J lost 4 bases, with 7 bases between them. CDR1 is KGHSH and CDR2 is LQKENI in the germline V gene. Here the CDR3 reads CASSPGQNQPQHF. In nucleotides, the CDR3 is TGTGCCAGCTCACCGGGGCAGAATCAGCCCCAGCATTTT. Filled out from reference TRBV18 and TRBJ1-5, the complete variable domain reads NAGVMQNPRHLVRRRGQEARLRCSPMKGHSHVYWYRQLPEEGLKFMVYLQKENIIDESGMPKERFSAEFPKEGPSILRIQQVVRGDSAAYFCASSPGQNQPQHFGDGTRLSIL.